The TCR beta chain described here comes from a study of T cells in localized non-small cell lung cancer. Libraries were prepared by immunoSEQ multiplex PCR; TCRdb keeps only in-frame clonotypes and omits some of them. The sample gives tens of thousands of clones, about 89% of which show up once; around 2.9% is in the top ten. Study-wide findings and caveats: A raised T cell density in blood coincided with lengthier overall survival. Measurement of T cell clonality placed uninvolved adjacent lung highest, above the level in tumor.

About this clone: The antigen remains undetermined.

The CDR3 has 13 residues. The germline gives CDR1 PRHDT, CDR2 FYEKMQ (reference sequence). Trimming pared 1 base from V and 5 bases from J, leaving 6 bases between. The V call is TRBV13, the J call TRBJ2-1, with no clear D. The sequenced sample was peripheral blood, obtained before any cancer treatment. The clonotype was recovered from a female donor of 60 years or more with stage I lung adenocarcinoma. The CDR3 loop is CASSLASHNEQFF. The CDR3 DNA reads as TGTGCCAGCAGCTTAGCCAGCCACAATGAGCAGTTCTTC. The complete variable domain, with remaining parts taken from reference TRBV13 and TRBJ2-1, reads AAGVIQSPRHLIKEKRETATLKCYPIPRHDTVYWYQQGPGQDPQFLISFYEKMQSDKGSIPDRFSAQQFSDYHSELNMSSLELGDSALYFCASSLASHNEQFFGPGTRLTVL.